The 10 T cell receptor beta chains below come from one sample, sequenced in a study of T cell responses to AZD1222 COVID-19 vaccine. Method: immunoSEQ multiplex PCR; TCRdb's copy keeps in-frame clones and lacks some. This table holds 200,000 or so clones, around 89% found once. The sample here was peripheral blood, taken on day 0 of AZD1222 vaccination. The receptors were sampled from an adult in good health.

The genes are TRBV28 and TRBJ1-2, with 7 bases identical to TRBD1. Germline lookup yields CDR1 MDHEN and CDR2 SYDVKM. The CDR3 consists of 14 residues. J gave up 5 bases and V 5 bases, and 8 bases lay outside the gene matches. The chain's CDR3 is CASSAGTVIYGYTF. The CDR3 coding sequence is TGTGCCAGCAGTGCCGGGACAGTGATTTATGGCTACACCTTC.

The V call is TRBV30, the J call TRBJ1-6, with 7 bases fitting TRBD1. The V and J ends lost 3 bases and 9 bases, in that order; junction bases with no gene match: 11. CDR3 size: 15 residues. Looked up from germline, CDR1 is GTSNPN and CDR2 is SVGIG (reference sequence). The CDR3 DNA reads TGTGCCTGGAGCCCCGGCCAGGGGGGCGGTTCACCCCTCCACTTT. Translated, it gives CAWSPGQGGGSPLHF. The whole variable domain, remainder taken from reference TRBV30 and TRBJ1-6, is SQTIHQWPATLVQPVGSPLSLECTVEGTSNPNLYWYRQAAGRGLQLLFYSVGIGQISSEVPQNLSASRPQDRQFILSSKKLLLSDSGFYLCAWSPGQGGGSPLHFGNGTRLTVT.

This chain connects TRBV6-5 to TRBJ2-7; 7 nucleotides match TRBD1. Germline lookup yields CDR1 MNHEY and CDR2 SVGAGI. J gave up 0 bases and V 11 bases, and 10 bases lay outside the gene matches. The CDR3 has 14 amino acids. The CDR3 reads CAVSGQLLSYEQYF. In nucleotides, the CDR3 is TGTGCCGTCTCGGGACAGCTTCTCTCCTACGAGCAGTACTTC.

The rearrangement joins TRBV11-3 to TRBJ2-1; D could derive from TRBD1 or TRBD2 (6 bases each). The CDR3 is 15 residues long. The V end lost 2 bases, the J end lost 5 bases, and 13 bases lay between the germline ends. Germline-derived CDR1 and CDR2 are SGHNT and YENEEA. The CDR3 DNA reads TGTGCCAGCAGCTTAATGAGGGGGGTTAACAATGAGCAGTTCTTC. Residues: CASSLMRGVNNEQFF.

J is TRBJ2-3 and V is TRBV21-1. TRBV21-1 is a recognized pseudogene. CDR3 length: 14 residues. CDR3: CASSKRRGTDTQYF. The CDR3, as DNA: TGTGCCAGCAGCAAACGACGAGGCACAGATACGCAGTATTTT.

This clone was seen a handful of times. The chain links TRBV7-2 to TRBJ2-3; no definite D call. The V and J ends lost 8 bases and 6 bases respectively, with 21 bases between them. Per the germline V gene, CDR1 is SGHTA and CDR2 is FQGNSA. This CDR3 is built from 15 residues. CDR3 sequence reads: CASGPRRGATDTQYF. CDR3 coding DNA: TGTGCCAGCGGCCCGAGGAGAGGAGCGACGGATACGCAGTATTTT.

This clone was observed a single time. The chain joins TRBV18 to TRBJ2-3; D possibly corresponds to TRBD1 (5 bases). The V gene's germline CDR1 is KGHSH and CDR2 LQKENI. V gave up 3 bases and J gave up 6 bases, with 10 bases separating them. This CDR3 is built from 13 residues. The CDR3 bases are TGTGCCAGCTCACCTAGGGGTTCCGATACGCAGTATTTT. Translated: CASSPRGSDTQYF.

The V and J genes are TRBV30 and TRBJ1-1; no definite D call. This CDR3 is 14 amino acids long. The germline V and J ends were trimmed by 2 bases and 0 bases, with 10 bases remaining between them. Germline-derived CDR1 and CDR2 are GTSNPN and SVGIG (reference sequence). CDR3 coding DNA: TGTGCCTGGAGTTCGATAACACTGAACACTGAAGCTTTCTTT. Residues: CAWSSITLNTEAFF.

This clone was picked up one time. The chain uses TRBV28 and TRBJ2-4, with TRBD2 matching 13 bases. Germline V gene sequence: CDR1 MDHEN, CDR2 SYDVKM. The CDR3 has 19 residues. V shed 5 bases and J 1 base; nucleotides not matched to a gene: 11. The CDR3 reads CASSPGLAGASIAKNIQYF. For the CDR3, the DNA is TGTGCCAGCAGTCCCGGACTAGCGGGGGCCTCTATCGCCAAAAACATTCAGTACTTC.

This chain joins TRBV19 and TRBJ1-5; D is undetermined. V was trimmed by 1 base and J by 6 bases, leaving 13 bases between them. CDR1 and CDR2 (germline): LNHDA, SQIVND (reference sequence). The CDR3 spans 15 residues. The CDR3 spells CASSIGGRTGQPQHF. In DNA form, the CDR3 reads TGTGCCAGTAGTATAGGTGGGAGAACGGGTCAGCCCCAGCATTTT.